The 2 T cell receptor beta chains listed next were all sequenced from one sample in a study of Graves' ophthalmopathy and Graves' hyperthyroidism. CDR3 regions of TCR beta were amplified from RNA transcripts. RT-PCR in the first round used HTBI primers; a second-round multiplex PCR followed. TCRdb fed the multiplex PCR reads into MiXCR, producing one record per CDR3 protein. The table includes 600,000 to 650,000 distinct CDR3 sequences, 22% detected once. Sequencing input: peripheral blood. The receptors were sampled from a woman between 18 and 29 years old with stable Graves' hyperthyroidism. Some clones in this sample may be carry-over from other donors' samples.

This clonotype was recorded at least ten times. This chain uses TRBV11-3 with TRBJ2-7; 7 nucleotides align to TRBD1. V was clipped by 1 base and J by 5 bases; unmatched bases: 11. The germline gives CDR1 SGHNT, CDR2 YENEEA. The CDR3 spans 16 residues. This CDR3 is CASSLGGDRVGNEQYF. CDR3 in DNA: TGTGCCAGCAGCTTAGGTGGTGACAGGGTCGGGAACGAGCAGTACTTC.

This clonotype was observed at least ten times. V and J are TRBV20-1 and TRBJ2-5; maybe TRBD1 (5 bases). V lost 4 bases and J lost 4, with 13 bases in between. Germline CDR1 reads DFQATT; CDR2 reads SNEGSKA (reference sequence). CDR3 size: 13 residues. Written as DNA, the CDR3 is TGCAGTGCTACCCAGGGTTTTCGAGAGACCCAGTACTTC. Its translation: CSATQGFRETQYF.